This TCR beta chain was recorded in a study of STAT5B mutations in CD4+ large granular lymphocyte leukemia. Whole-study results and caveats: Main leukemic clonotypes were patient-specific, but roughly 26% appeared at low frequency elsewhere. Higher CD4+ than CD8+ T-LGLL clonality might reflect small sample size.

After removal of 4 bases from V and 2 bases from J, the junction contained 5 bases not matched to a gene. Germline V lookup: CDR1 MNHEY, CDR2 SMNVEV (reference sequence). This CDR3 region has 17 residues. As for this clone: Its cognate antigen is unknown.

TCRdb keeps only in-frame clones here, not all; method: immunoSEQ multiplex PCR. The data show fewer than 45,000 clones, 80% to 90% seen once. The source is a human donor in good health. Input material: CD4+ T cells from blood buffy coats. The rearrangement links TRBV27 to TRBJ1-6, with 10 bases lining up with TRBD1. The CDR3: CASSSRQGAAYNSPLHF. DNA of the CDR3: TGTGCCAGCAGTTCACGACAGGGGGCGGCCTATAATTCACCCCTCCACTTT.